The rows below give T cell receptor beta chains drawn from one sample of a study of vaccination and CD4 T cells after COVID-19. TCRdb called the PCR reads again in MiXCR, with one record for every CDR3 protein. In the table there are under 20,000 distinct CDR3 sequences, approximately 50% of which are singletons. These receptors lack a known antigen. The sample consisted of CD4+ T cells from blood, cultured in vitro, taken before SARS-CoV-2 vaccination. The receptors here all came from a human donor who had recovered from COVID-19. CDR3s leave out the opening cysteine and the closing phenylalanine or tryptophan. The order of the fields is D gene, V gene, J gene, CDR3 protein. The D gene is left open where the match is weak.

>TRBD1|TRBV7-2|TRBJ1-2
ASSPATGPDYGYT
>NA|TRBV20-1|TRBJ2-3
SGSGGSDTQY
>NA|TRBV6-1|TRBJ1-1
ASSEALNTEAF
>TRBD1|TRBV5-1|TRBJ1-2
ASSFTVGGQGPHT
>NA|TRBV15|TRBJ2-1
ATSGTYNEQF
>TRBD2|TRBV7-8|TRBJ2-7
ASSLISGRAGHEQY
>NA|TRBV2|TRBJ1-2
ASSAMSASYGYT
>NA|TRBV24-1|TRBJ1-2
ATSDEGRRTGYT
>NA|TRBV30|TRBJ1-1
AWTRGAPSGAF
>TRBD1|TRBV28|TRBJ1-2
ASRVTGANYGYT
>TRBD1|TRBV5-8|TRBJ2-2
ASRVPGGTGELF
>NA|TRBV27|TRBJ2-7
ASARRFSYEQY
>TRBD2|TRBV5-6|TRBJ2-4
ASSLASGGVDIQY
>NA|TRBV20-1|TRBJ1-1
SARVGQSEAF
>NA|TRBV11-3|TRBJ1-2
ASSLSGDGYT
>TRBD1|TRBV24-1|TRBJ2-7
ATTSGTGTREQY
>TRBD1|TRBV29-1|TRBJ1-1
SVVTDRENTEAF
>TRBD1|TRBV7-2|TRBJ1-1
ASSSRDSPWLTEAF
>TRBD2|TRBV11-3|TRBJ2-5
ASSLLSSGIETQY
>TRBD1|TRBV2|TRBJ2-6
ASHRGQASSGANVLT